Presented here are 29 T cell receptor beta chains from one specimen sequenced in a study of blood T cell repertoires in COVID-19. Generated by immunoSEQ multiplex PCR, the TCRdb table keeps only in-frame clones and is missing some. This table holds about 43,000 clones, 80% to 90% found once. The sample comprised peripheral blood. The source of these receptors is a man aged 40-50 years with COVID-19, enrolled during active disease.

The rearrangement links TRBV2 to TRBJ2-1; D is uncertain. Looked up from germline, CDR1 is SNHLY and CDR2 is FYNNEI. This CDR3 is 12 amino acids long. Trimming removed 6 bases at V and 6 bases at J, with 9 bases between. The CDR3 region has the DNA TGTGCCAGCAGGGAGCGCCCCAATGAGCAGTTCTTC. Encoded protein: CASRERPNEQFF. The variable domain in full, with the rest retrieved from reference TRBV2 and TRBJ2-1, is EPEVTQTPSHQVTQMGQEVILRCVPISNHLYFYWYRQILGQKVEFLVSFYNNEISEKSEIFDDQFSVERPDGSNFTLKIRSTKLEDSAMYFCASRERPNEQFFGPGTRLTVL.

This chain links TRBV5-1 with TRBJ1-2, with TRBD1 identical over 9 bases. Germline lookup yields CDR1 SGHRS and CDR2 YFSETQ. This CDR3 comprises 13 residues. V dropped 4 bases and J dropped 4; count of bases not matched to a gene: 2. CDR3 amino acids: CASSAGQGYGYTF. The CDR3 DNA follows: TGCGCCAGCAGCGCGGGACAGGGCTATGGCTACACCTTC.

The chain has TRBV18 and TRBJ2-3; D not resolved. Germline V lookup: CDR1 KGHSH, CDR2 LQKENI. The CDR3 has 13 residues. Deletions cut 3 bases from V and 6 bases from J, with 10 bases between. The DNA of the CDR3 is TGTGCCAGCTCACCCAACGCGTGGGATACGCAGTATTTT. Its translation is CASSPNAWDTQYF.

This chain connects TRBV19 to TRBJ1-4; possible D gene TRBD1, 5 bases. Germline CDR1 LNHDA, CDR2 SQIVND (reference sequence). The CDR3 is 15 residues long. V lost 3 bases and J lost 0, with 8 bases in between. In DNA, the CDR3 is TGTGCCAGTAGTATTCAGGGTACAACTAATGAAAAACTGTTTTTT. Translated, it gives CASSIQGTTNEKLFF.

This clone was seen only a few times. The chain uses TRBV21-1 and TRBJ1-1. TRBV21-1 is shown as a pseudogene. The CDR3 spans 17 residues. CDR3 bases: TGTGCCAGCCCGTCCCCAAGGAGGGCGTGGCGGGACACTGAAGCTTTCTTT. Protein product: CASPSPRRAWRDTEAFF.

The chain joins TRBV29-1 to TRBJ1-1; TRBD1 is a possible D gene (6 bases). The V end was cut by 3 bases, the J end by 0 bases, with 14 bases between. Germline CDR1 SQVTM, CDR2 ANQGSEA. CDR3 length: 15 amino acids. The DNA of the CDR3 is TGCAGCGTTGATGGGGGGGCCGCCTTGAACACTGAAGCTTTCTTT. It encodes CSVDGGAALNTEAFF.

This chain uses TRBV10-2 with TRBJ2-1; D gene uncertain. This CDR3 comprises 12 residues. Trimming removed 0 bases from V and 8 bases from J, with 5 bases in between. Germline loops: CDR1 WSHSY, CDR2 SAAADI. The CDR3 protein is CASSESYYEQFF. CDR3 nucleotides: TGCGCCAGCAGTGAGTCGTATTATGAGCAGTTCTTC.

The chain recombines TRBV10-3 with TRBJ1-6, with unresolved D. The germline V gene encodes CDR1 ENHRY and CDR2 SYGVKD. CDR3 length: 15 residues. V was trimmed by 2 bases and J by 0 bases, leaving 5 bases between them. For the CDR3, the DNA is TGTGCCATCAGTGAGCAGGACTCCTATAATTCACCCCTCCACTTT. As protein: CAISEQDSYNSPLHF.

The J gene is TRBJ1-2, the V gene TRBV12-3 or TRBV12-4, with 9 positions matching TRBD1. The V and J ends lost 6 bases and 2 bases, in that order; junction bases with no gene match: 1. The CDR3 consists of 13 residues. The CDR3, as DNA: TGTGCCAGCAGCGACAGGGGGAACTATGGCTACACCTTC. This sequence encodes CASSDRGNYGYTF.

This clone was seen once. At one of its ends the junction is not consistent with the germline gene, which may arise from a read error. This rearrangement joins TRBV6-5 to TRBJ1-5; D is possibly TRBD1 (6 bases). This CDR3 comprises 14 residues. Germline V gives CDR1 MNHEY, CDR2 SVGAGI. CDR3 sequence (DNA): TGTGCCAGCAGGATGGGAGGGGGAAATCGGCCCCAGCATTTT. Amino acids: CASRMGGGNRPQHF.

The chain combines TRBV11-2 with TRBJ1-1, with TRBD1 as a possible D gene (6 bases). The V gene's germline CDR1 is SGHAT and CDR2 FQNNGV. The CDR3 has 13 residues. Trimming stripped 3 bases from V and 6 bases from J, with 11 bases between. CDR3 bases: TGTGCCAGCAGCTTTACAGGGTACCCTGAAGCTTTCTTT. This gives the protein CASSFTGYPEAFF.

This chain connects TRBV9 to TRBJ2-3, with TRBD2 matching 8 bases. This CDR3 comprises 14 residues. Germline trimming cut 5 bases from V and 5 bases from J; bases unmatched to any gene: 7. CDR1 and CDR2 from the germline V gene are SGDLS and YYNGEE. The CDR3 coding sequence is TGTGCCAGCAGAGAGCGGGAGTCTGGAGATACGCAGTATTTT. Its protein is CASRERESGDTQYF.

The CDR3 coding sequence is TGTGCCAGCAGTGTTCAGGCTTACGAGCAGTACTTC. This encodes CASSVQAYEQYF. This chain connects TRBV2 to TRBJ2-7, with D hard to call. CDR3 length equals 12 residues. Germline lookup yields CDR1 SNHLY and CDR2 FYNNEI. The ends were cut back, 4 bases at V and 4 bases at J, with 8 bases in the middle.

In this sample, this clone turned up a few times. This chain links TRBV28 with TRBJ2-7; D may be TRBD2 (6 bases). The germline V gene encodes CDR1 MDHEN and CDR2 SYDVKM. The CDR3 is made up of 15 amino acids. Trimming shortened V by 1 base and J by 7 bases, and 17 bases separated the two germline ends. The CDR3 DNA sequence: TGTGCCAGCAGTTTATCTGGCGGGATGGCAGAAGAGCAGTACTTC. As protein: CASSLSGGMAEEQYF.

The chain joins TRBV24-1 to TRBJ1-1, with 7 bases lining up with TRBD1. Trimming at V came to 4 bases and at J to 8 bases, leaving 6 bases not matched to a gene. CDR3 length: 13 amino acids. Germline-derived CDR1 and CDR2 are KGHDR and SFDVKD. As DNA, the CDR3 is TGTGCCACCAGTGACCCTACAGGGGTGGAAGCTTTCTTT. This sequence encodes CATSDPTGVEAFF.

The chain has TRBV4-1 and TRBJ2-7; no reliable D call. V lost 6 bases and J 3 bases, leaving 15 bases between the germline ends. Looked up from germline, CDR1 is MGHRA and CDR2 is YSYEKL. The CDR3 is made up of 14 amino acids. CDR3 in DNA: TGCGCCAGCAGAGTGGGCCCCGGTAGCTACGAGCAGTACTTC. Its protein is CASRVGPGSYEQYF.

The DNA of the CDR3 is TGTGCCAGCTCTAAACAGGGCTGGAGCAATCAGCCCCAGCATTTT. It is translated as CASSKQGWSNQPQHF. This chain uses TRBV9 with TRBJ1-5, with D possibly matching TRBD1 (6 bases). The CDR3 runs 15 residues. Per the germline V gene, CDR1 is SGDLS and CDR2 is YYNGEE. The germline V and J ends were trimmed by 7 bases and 1 base, with 15 bases remaining between them.

The gene calls are TRBV6-5 and TRBJ1-2; TRBD1 is a possible D gene (5 bases). The germline CDR1 and CDR2 sequences are MNHEY and SVGAGI. V was pared by 7 bases and J by 6 bases, with 15 bases between. This CDR3 region has 13 residues. For the CDR3, the DNA is TGTGCCAGCAAGGAGCAGGGTCCGGATGGCTACACCTTC. It encodes CASKEQGPDGYTF.

The CDR3 nucleotides read TGTGCCAGCAGCTCCCCTGGGAGCCCCACAGATACGCAGTATTTT. Translated, it gives CASSSPGSPTDTQYF. The rearrangement uses TRBV7-2 and TRBJ2-3, with D tentatively TRBD2 (5 bases). Germline loops: CDR1 SGHTA, CDR2 FQGNSA. Trimming cost V 4 bases and J 2 bases, with 13 bases left between them. CDR3 length equals 15 residues.

The rearrangement links TRBV6-6 to TRBJ2-1; maybe TRBD2 (6 bases). This CDR3 is 11 amino acids long. Trimming took off 6 bases at V and 9 bases at J, with 9 bases between the two ends. Germline V CDR1 and CDR2: MNHNY, SVGAGI (reference sequence). CDR3 sequence (DNA): TGTGCCAGCAGCCTCGGGGGTGAGCAGTTCTTC. Translation: CASSLGGEQFF.

The rearrangement joins TRBV18 to TRBJ2-5; TRBD2 is a possible D gene (6 bases). Trimming pared 5 bases from V and 2 bases from J, leaving 12 bases between. Germline CDR1 and CDR2: KGHSH and LQKENI. The CDR3 is made up of 14 amino acids. The CDR3 region has the DNA TGTGCCAGCTCAAGTACTGGGGGGCAAGAGACCCAGTACTTC. Protein sequence: CASSSTGGQETQYF.

The gene calls are TRBV3-1 (or the pseudogene TRBV3-2) and TRBJ2-1, with TRBD1 identical over 9 bases. The length of the CDR3 is 17 residues. The trim removed 0 bases at V and 7 bases at J, leaving 10 bases unmatched. The germline V gene encodes CDR1 LGHDT and CDR2 YNNKEL (reference sequence). Written as DNA, the CDR3 is TGTGCCAGCAGCCAAGAGGTAGGGACAGGGTGGGGGAATGAGCAGTTCTTC. Its protein product is CASSQEVGTGWGNEQFF.

The rearrangement uses TRBV11-2 and TRBJ2-7; TRBD1 matches at 8 bases. CDR1 and CDR2 (germline): SGHAT, FQNNGV. The CDR3 spans 15 residues. V shed 1 base, J shed 2 bases, and the junction held 4 bases outside the gene matches. This chain's CDR3 is CASSLGQGLAYEQYF. CDR3 in DNA: TGTGCCAGCAGCTTAGGACAGGGGTTGGCCTACGAGCAGTACTTC.

V and J are TRBV12-3 or TRBV12-4 and TRBJ2-4, with TRBD1 matching 7 bases. This CDR3 has 13 residues. Trimming removed 4 bases from V and 3 bases from J; junction bases left unmatched: 0. CDR3 coding DNA: TGTGCCAGCAGTTGGGACAGCAAAAACATTCAGTACTTC. The encoded protein is CASSWDSKNIQYF.

The chain employs TRBV10-1 and TRBJ2-2, with D possibly matching TRBD2 (6 bases). The CDR3 has 18 residues. Per germline, CDR1 WNHNN and CDR2 SYGVQD (reference sequence). V was pared by 1 base and J by 3 bases, with 18 bases between. The DNA for the CDR3 is TGCGCCAGCAGTGAGTGGGCTGGTAGCGGAGGGGACACCGGGGAGCTGTTTTTT. It specifies CASSEWAGSGGDTGELFF.

The chain couples TRBV12-3 or TRBV12-4 to TRBJ1-1; 7 positions agree with TRBD1. This CDR3 is built from 13 residues. V lost 2 bases and J lost 10; bases outside the gene matches: 7. CDR3 coding DNA: TGTGCCAGCAGTTTACAGGGGGGAACGGGAGCTTTCTTT. Translating gives CASSLQGGTGAFF.

The genes are TRBV27 and TRBJ2-2; perhaps TRBD2 as D (7 bases). The ends were cut back, 3 bases at V and 5 bases at J, with 16 bases in the middle. The CDR3 covers 16 residues. The V gene's germline CDR1 is MNHEY and CDR2 SMNVEV (reference sequence). The CDR3 DNA reads as TGTGCCAGCAGTTTTGACGAACGGGGGGCGACCGGGGAGCTGTTTTTT. Its protein product is CASSFDERGATGELFF.

This clone was picked up one time. The rearrangement joins TRBV29-1 to TRBJ1-2; unclear D gene. Deletions cut 4 bases from V and 3 bases from J, with 6 bases between. CDR1 and CDR2 from the germline V gene are SQVTM and ANQGSEA. The CDR3 covers 11 residues. The DNA for the CDR3 is TGCAGCGTTGGAGGTTACTATGGCTACACCTTC. It codes for CSVGGYYGYTF.

This clone was detected once. The genes are TRBV5-1 and TRBJ1-4; possibly TRBD1 for D (5 bases). Germline assignment: CDR1 SGHRS and CDR2 YFSETQ. CDR3 length equals 14 residues. V was pared by 4 bases and J by 4 bases, with 11 bases between. The chain's CDR3 is CASSPGQNNEKLFF. The CDR3 DNA follows: TGCGCCAGCAGCCCCGGACAAAATAATGAAAAACTGTTTTTT.